The source of this TCR beta chain is a study of molecular identifiers for immune sequencing clone quantification (dated by TCRdb to the late 2010s). Regarding the complete study: In a replicate experiment, RNA from approximately 22,000 or 94,000 naive CD8 T cells was split into five aliquots, four of which were sequenced. The study was a methods study using CD8 T cells to benchmark molecular-identifier clustering-based TCR repertoire sequencing (MIDCIRS) and TCR RNA copy counting.

Summary of the overall study and its limitations: When barcode sub-clustering was omitted, TCR diversity was inflated by chimeric consensus sequences, with chimeras reaching as high as 47%. In CMV-specific effector cells, clones with more than 20 RNA copies accounted for over 97% of molecules, whereas in naive cells such clones accounted for under 1%. A single cell's worth of spiked-in Jurkat TCR RNA was reported detectable even among under 1.1 million naive CD8 T cells. The sizes of highly expanded clones could end up underestimated when identical TCR molecules share a barcode. About three recovered TCR RNA copies per cell were obtained by modeling, versus roughly 10 by digital PCR, implying a capture efficiency of roughly 32%.

On a BD FACSAria II, naive CD8 T cells were FACS-sorted as CD8+CD4-CCR7+CD45RA+ and collected into RLT Plus buffer. For a sensitivity comparison, a portion of naive CD8 T cell RNA was divided equally between MIDCIRS and a Smart-seq2-style 5'RACE protocol. CD8 T cells were enriched using RosetteSep CD8+ T Cell Enrichment Cocktail and Ficoll-Paque, and the enriched cells then underwent ACK red cell lysis. Receptors were amplified or captured by PCR. The listed sequencing device is Illumina MiSeq. Purification of total RNA was performed with the Qiagen AllPrep DNA/RNA kit. Reads from multiple sequencing runs of the same library were pooled before analysis. As for how the authors treated the data: Only reads with exact TCR constant sequence were kept, trimmed to 150 nt, and grouped by their 12-nt molecular barcodes. Within each barcode group, reads were sub-clustered at a 15% Levenshtein threshold, and quality-weighted consensus sequences were built per RNA molecule. Non-functional sequences were excluded, and lower-count sequences lying one edit away from another sequence were also excluded. Barcode sub-clusters with fewer than 20% of the maximum read count were removed, based on fitting two negative binomial distributions. TCRdb reworked the public reads: Q25 trimming with fastp, MiXCR clone assembly, productive beta chains retained. Each record represents a unique CDR3 protein, reported with the most common genes and DNA among its rows. These V and J calls are TCRdb output, not the study's own analysis. The sample table shows fewer than 45,000 distinct CDR3 sequences, and under 20% are seen once. Of the sample, roughly 7% falls within the top ten clones.

The CDR3 contains 12 residues, cysteine and phenylalanine counted. Only CDR3 DNA is held: 36 bases, read in frame from base 1. Reading the germline V gene gives CDR1 SGHVS and CDR2 FQNEAQ. Relative to germline, V is 5 bases shorter and J is 11 bases shorter, with 15 bases between their ends. In the case of this clonotype: The antigen it recognizes is unknown. Given a much more abundant clone one base away, this may be a read error.

Specimen: naive CD8+ T cells from blood, with Jurkat cell RNA spiked in. The cell subset or site label on this specimen signifies: FACS-sorted CD8+CD4-CCR7+CD45RA+ naive T cells. The V and J segments used are TRBV7-8 and TRBJ1-1, with TRBD1 as a weak D call on 6 bases. This TCR derives from a human donor in good health. Some libraries in this study had Jurkat cell RNA spiked in. The CDR3 region has the sequence CASSRGAGEAFF. The sequenced DNA is TGTGCCAGCAGCCGGGGGGCAGGAGAGGCTTTCTTT.